The text below deals with one TCR beta chain. The record originates from a study of CD8 T cells in Susac syndrome. CDR1 and CDR2 from the germline V gene are MNHNY and SVGAGI (reference sequence). The CDR3 extends over 14 amino acids. Trimming cost V 6 bases and J 10 bases; bases outside gene matches: 11. RNA amounts of about 0.5 to 1 ug underwent reverse transcription with random hexamers. An immunoSEQ multiplex PCR amplified TCR beta CDR3 over 54 Vbeta and 13 Jbeta. TCRdb independently ran MiXCR on the immunoSEQ multiplex PCR reads; one entry per CDR3 protein. Altogether roughly 200,000 distinct CDR3 sequences are present, approximately 93% being singletons, with the ten largest covering 0.1%.

This receptor was taken from a human donor in good health. The rearrangement links TRBV6-6 to TRBJ1-4; the match to TRBD1 covers 7 bases. The sequencing sample was made of CD4+ T cells from PBMCs. In DNA form, the CDR3 reads TGTGCCAGCAGCGCCGTGAGGGGGCAAGTAAAACTGTTTTTT. Translation: CASSAVRGQVKLFF.